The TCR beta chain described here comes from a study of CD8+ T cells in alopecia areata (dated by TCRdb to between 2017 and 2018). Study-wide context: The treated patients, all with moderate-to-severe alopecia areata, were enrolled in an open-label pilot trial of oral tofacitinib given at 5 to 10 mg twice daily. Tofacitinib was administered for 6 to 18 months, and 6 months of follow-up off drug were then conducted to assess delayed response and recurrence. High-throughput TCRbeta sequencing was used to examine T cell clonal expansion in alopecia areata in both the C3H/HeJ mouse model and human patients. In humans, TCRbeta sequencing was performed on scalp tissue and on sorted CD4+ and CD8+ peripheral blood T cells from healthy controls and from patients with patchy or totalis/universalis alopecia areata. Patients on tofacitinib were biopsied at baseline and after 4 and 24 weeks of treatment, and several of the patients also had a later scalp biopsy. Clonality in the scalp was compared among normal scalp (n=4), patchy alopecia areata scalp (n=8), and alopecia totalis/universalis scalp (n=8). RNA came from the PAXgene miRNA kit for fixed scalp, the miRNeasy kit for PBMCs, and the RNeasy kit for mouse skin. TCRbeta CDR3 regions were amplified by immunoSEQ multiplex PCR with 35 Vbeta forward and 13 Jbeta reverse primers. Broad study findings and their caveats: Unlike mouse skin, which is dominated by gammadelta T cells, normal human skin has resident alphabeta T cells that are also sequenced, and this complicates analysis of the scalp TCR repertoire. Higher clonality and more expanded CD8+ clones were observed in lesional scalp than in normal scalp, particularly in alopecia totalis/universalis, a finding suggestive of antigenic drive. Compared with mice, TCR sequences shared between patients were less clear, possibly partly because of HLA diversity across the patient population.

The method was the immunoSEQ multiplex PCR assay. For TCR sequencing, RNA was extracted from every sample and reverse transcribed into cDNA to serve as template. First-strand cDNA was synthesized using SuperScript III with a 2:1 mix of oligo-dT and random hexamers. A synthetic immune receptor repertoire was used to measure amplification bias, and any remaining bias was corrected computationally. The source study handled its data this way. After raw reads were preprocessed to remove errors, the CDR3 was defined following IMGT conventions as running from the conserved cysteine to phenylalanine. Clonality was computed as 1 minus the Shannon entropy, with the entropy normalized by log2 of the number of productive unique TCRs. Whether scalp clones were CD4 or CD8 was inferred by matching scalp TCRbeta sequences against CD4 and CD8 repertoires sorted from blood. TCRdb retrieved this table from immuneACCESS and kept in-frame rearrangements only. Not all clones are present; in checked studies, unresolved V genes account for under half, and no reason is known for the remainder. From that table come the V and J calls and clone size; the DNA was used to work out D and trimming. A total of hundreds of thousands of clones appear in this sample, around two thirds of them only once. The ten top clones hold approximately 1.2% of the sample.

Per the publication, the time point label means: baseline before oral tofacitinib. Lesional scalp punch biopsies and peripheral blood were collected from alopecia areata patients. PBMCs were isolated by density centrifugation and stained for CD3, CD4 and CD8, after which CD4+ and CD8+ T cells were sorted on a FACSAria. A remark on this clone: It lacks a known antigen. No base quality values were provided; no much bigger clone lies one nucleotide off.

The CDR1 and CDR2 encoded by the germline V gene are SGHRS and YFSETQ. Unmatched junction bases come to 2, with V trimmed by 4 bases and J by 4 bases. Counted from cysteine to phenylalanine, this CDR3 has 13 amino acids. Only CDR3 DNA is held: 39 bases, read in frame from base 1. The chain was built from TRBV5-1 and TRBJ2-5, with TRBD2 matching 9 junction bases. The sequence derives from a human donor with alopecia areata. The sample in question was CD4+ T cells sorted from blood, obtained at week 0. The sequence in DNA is TGCGCCAGCAGCGCGGGACTAGCAGAGACCCAGTACTTC. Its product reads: CASSAGLAETQYF.